Below are 23 T cell receptor beta chains sequenced from a single sample in a study of T cell responses to AZD1222 COVID-19 vaccine. Profiling relied on immunoSEQ multiplex PCR, and the TCRdb table lists in-frame clones only, not all of them. The table records about 83,000 clones, 80% to 90% of them present only once. The specimen comprised peripheral blood, sampled on day 0 of AZD1222 vaccination. These receptors came from an adult in good health.

The chain employs TRBV2 and TRBJ2-7, with TRBD2 identical over 14 bases. CDR3 size: 16 residues. CDR1 and CDR2 from the germline V gene are SNHLY and FYNNEI. Unmatched junction bases numbered 6, after V lost 4 bases and J lost 4 bases. The CDR3 sequence: CASSGGLAGVRYEQYF. The CDR3 coding sequence is TGTGCCAGCAGTGGGGGACTAGCGGGAGTTAGATACGAGCAGTACTTC.

The chain links TRBV6-5 to TRBJ2-2, with a tentative D call TRBD2 (7 bases). The germline CDR1 and CDR2 sequences are MNHEY and SVGAGI. The CDR3 loop spans 15 amino acids. With 6 bases removed from V and 5 bases from J, the gap between germline ends came to 16 bases. The CDR3 loop is CASSHGGGGTGELFF. For the CDR3, the DNA is TGTGCCAGCAGCCACGGCGGGGGCGGAACCGGGGAGCTGTTTTTT.

This chain links TRBV6-2 or TRBV6-3 with TRBJ2-1; 9 bases agree with TRBD2. This CDR3 comprises 17 residues. The V and J ends lost 4 bases and 0 bases, in that order; junction bases with no gene match: 7. The germline gives CDR1 MNHEY, CDR2 SVGEGT. The CDR3 DNA reads TGTGCCAGCAGTTTGAGCGGGAGGCCAAGCTCCTACAATGAGCAGTTCTTC. Its translation is CASSLSGRPSSYNEQFF.

This clone was seen a single time. V gene TRBV5-6 combines with J gene TRBJ2-5, with unresolved D. Between the trimmed V and J ends, which lost 0 bases and 2 bases, there was a span of 11 bases. Germline assignment: CDR1 SGHDT and CDR2 YYEEEE. The CDR3 has 15 amino acids. For the CDR3, the DNA is TGTGCCAGCAGCTTGGAGGTCGGGCCGCAAGAGACCCAGTACTTC. Protein sequence: CASSLEVGPQETQYF.

This rearrangement joins TRBV28 to TRBJ2-1; D is unclear. The CDR3 loop spans 13 amino acids. The germline gives CDR1 MDHEN, CDR2 SYDVKM. Trimming took off 10 bases at V and 4 bases at J, with 14 bases between the two ends. The CDR3, as DNA: TGTGCCACCTCTAGAGGTGCTTACAATGAGCAGTTCTTC. This encodes CATSRGAYNEQFF.

The genes are TRBV18 and TRBJ2-7; TRBD1 matches 9 bases. The CDR3 is made up of 15 amino acids. Germline assignment: CDR1 KGHSH and CDR2 LQKENI. Unmatched junction bases numbered 3, after V lost 3 bases and J lost 0 bases. Here the CDR3 DNA reads TGTGCCAGCTCACCCGGGACAGGGTTCTCCTACGAGCAGTACTTC. Its protein is CASSPGTGFSYEQYF. Complete variable domain (other parts from reference TRBV18 and TRBJ2-7): NAGVMQNPRHLVRRRGQEARLRCSPMKGHSHVYWYRQLPEEGLKFMVYLQKENIIDESGMPKERFSAEFPKEGPSILRIQQVVRGDSAAYFCASSPGTGFSYEQYFGPGTRLTVT.

The chain recombines TRBV7-9 with TRBJ2-7, with D tentatively TRBD2 (7 bases). CDR3 length: 14 residues. The V end was cut by 8 bases, the J end by 3 bases, with 17 bases between. Germline-derived CDR1 and CDR2 are SEHNR and FQNEAQ (reference sequence). The CDR3, as DNA: TGTGCCAGCGGGAGGGGGGCGAGCCTCTACGAGCAGTACTTC. As protein: CASGRGASLYEQYF. The variable domain in full, with the rest retrieved from reference TRBV7-9 and TRBJ2-7, is DTGVSQNPRHKITKRGQNVTFRCDPISEHNRLYWYRQTLGQGPEFLTYFQNEAQLEKSRLLSDRFSAERPKGSFSTLEIQRTEQGDSAMYLCASGRGASLYEQYFGPGTRLTVT.

The chain combines TRBV24-1 with TRBJ2-1; 13 nucleotides line up with TRBD2. The trim removed 2 bases at V and 9 bases at J, leaving 0 bases unmatched. CDR1 is KGHDR, CDR2 SFDVKD, per germline. The CDR3 runs to 14 residues. As DNA, the CDR3 is TGTGCCACCAGTGATTGGACTAGCGGGAGTGAGCAGTTCTTC. It encodes CATSDWTSGSEQFF.

The V and J genes are TRBV28 and TRBJ1-2; D might be TRBD1 (5 bases). The CDR3 runs 14 residues. The germline V gene encodes CDR1 MDHEN and CDR2 SYDVKM. The ends were cut back, 5 bases at V and 6 bases at J, with 16 bases in the middle. CDR3 region: CASSMGDSANGYTF. For the CDR3, the DNA is TGTGCCAGCAGTATGGGGGATAGTGCGAATGGCTACACCTTC.

This clone showed up just once. The rearrangement uses TRBV18 and TRBJ2-1; D is possibly TRBD1 or TRBD2 (6 bases each). This CDR3 is built from 13 residues. With 1 base removed from V and 8 bases from J, the gap between germline ends came to 9 bases. Germline-derived CDR1 and CDR2 are KGHSH and LQKENI. CDR3 residues: CASSPQEGDEQFF. The DNA for the CDR3 is TGTGCCAGCTCACCACAGGAGGGGGATGAGCAGTTCTTC.

This clone was counted a few times. This chain joins TRBV30 and TRBJ2-7; 7 bases are a match to TRBD1. This CDR3 is built from 17 residues. Germline loops: CDR1 GTSNPN, CDR2 SVGIG (reference sequence). V lost 0 bases, J lost 3 bases, and 14 bases stayed unmatched. This chain's CDR3 is CAWSVTGVRSADYEQYF. For the CDR3, the DNA is TGTGCCTGGAGTGTAACAGGGGTCCGTTCGGCCGACTACGAGCAGTACTTC. Full variable domain (missing parts from reference TRBV30 and TRBJ2-7): SQTIHQWPATLVQPVGSPLSLECTVEGTSNPNLYWYRQAAGRGLQLLFYSVGIGQISSEVPQNLSASRPQDRQFILSSKKLLLSDSGFYLCAWSVTGVRSADYEQYFGPGTRLTVT.

V gene TRBV18 combines with J gene TRBJ2-1; D is undetermined. This CDR3 comprises 16 residues. Deletions cut 3 bases from V and 0 bases from J, with 12 bases between. Germline lookup yields CDR1 KGHSH and CDR2 LQKENI. The CDR3 loop is CASSPRQSNSYNEQFF. CDR3 sequence (DNA): TGTGCCAGCTCACCGCGCCAGTCGAACTCCTACAATGAGCAGTTCTTC.

This rearrangement joins TRBV5-1 to TRBJ2-7; D may be TRBD1 (6 bases). This CDR3 spans 16 amino acids. CDR1 is SGHRS, CDR2 YFSETQ, per germline. Between the trimmed V and J ends, which lost 1 base and 1 base, there was a span of 15 bases. This chain's CDR3 is CASSLRSGQPSYEQYF. The CDR3 DNA sequence: TGCGCCAGCAGCTTGAGGAGCGGACAGCCATCCTACGAGCAGTACTTC. Looking up the rest from reference TRBV5-1 and TRBJ2-7 gives the full variable domain: KAGVTQTPRYLIKTRGQQVTLSCSPISGHRSVSWYQQTPGQGLQFLFEYFSETQRNKGNFPGRFSGRQFSNSRSEMNVSTLELGDSALYLCASSLRSGQPSYEQYFGPGTRLTVT.

The CDR3 reads CASSLSSRGGGQPQHF. Written as DNA, the CDR3 is TGTGCCAGCAGTTTATCTTCCAGGGGGGGAGGTCAGCCCCAGCATTTT. The V gene is TRBV28, the J gene TRBJ1-5; 7 bases match TRBD1. Losses at the gene ends were 1 base for V and 6 bases for J; bases not matched to a gene: 9. CDR1 MDHEN and CDR2 SYDVKM come from the germline V gene. This CDR3 has 16 amino acids.

J is TRBJ2-1 and V is TRBV3-1 (or the pseudogene TRBV3-2), with 11 bases aligning to TRBD2. The V and J ends lost 1 base and 6 bases, in that order; junction bases with no gene match: 5. This CDR3 region has 16 residues. The germline gives CDR1 LGHDT, CDR2 YNNKEL (reference sequence). This chain's CDR3 is CASSQVLAGVSNEQFF. The CDR3 coding sequence is TGTGCCAGCAGCCAAGTACTAGCGGGAGTAAGCAATGAGCAGTTCTTC.

This chain links TRBV4-2 with TRBJ1-6, with D unclear. The CDR3 totals 18 residues. Germline assignment: CDR1 LGHNA and CDR2 YNFKEQ. Trimming shortened V by 0 bases and J by 0 bases, and 12 bases separated the two germline ends. The CDR3: CASSQDYSLSSYNSPLHF. CDR3 nucleotides: TGTGCCAGCAGCCAAGATTACAGCCTGAGCTCCTATAATTCACCCCTCCACTTT.

The V gene is TRBV9, the J gene TRBJ2-2, with TRBD1 as a possible D gene (6 bases). The CDR3 totals 14 residues. Germline CDR1 and CDR2: SGDLS and YYNGEE. V was shortened by 3 bases and J by 6 bases, with 12 bases between the two germline ends. The CDR3 nucleotides are TGTGCCAGCAGCGCACAGGGTCAGGCCGGGGAGCTGTTTTTT. Translated, it gives CASSAQGQAGELFF. The full variable domain, rest sourced from reference TRBV9 and TRBJ2-2, is DSGVTQTPKHLITATGQRVTLRCSPRSGDLSVYWYQQSLDQGLQFLIQYYNGEERAKGNILERFSAQQFPDLHSELNLSSLELGDSALYFCASSAQGQAGELFFGEGSRLTVL.

The chain carries TRBV28 and TRBJ1-1; D is unclear. The CDR3 has 12 residues. Germline CDR1 and CDR2: MDHEN and SYDVKM. Deletions cut 7 bases from V and 6 bases from J, with 12 bases between. The CDR3 sequence is CASIPREAEAFF. Written as DNA, the CDR3 is TGTGCCAGCATCCCTAGGGAGGCTGAAGCTTTCTTT.

This clone was picked up one time. The chain links TRBV13 to TRBJ1-2, with unresolved D. In germline, CDR1 is PRHDT, CDR2 FYEKMQ (reference sequence). V was shortened by 5 bases and J by 1 base, with 17 bases between the two germline ends. The CDR3 covers 16 residues. Written as DNA, the CDR3 is TGTGCCAGCAGCACTTTTACTGAAACAAATAACTATGGCTACACCTTC. Its protein is CASSTFTETNNYGYTF.

A single count supports this clone. The chain recombines TRBV3-1 (or the pseudogene TRBV3-2) with TRBJ1-3; D is undetermined. V dropped 1 base and J dropped 4 bases, with 11 bases sitting between them. This CDR3 is 15 amino acids long. Germline V gene lookup returns CDR1 LGHDT and CDR2 YNNKEL (reference sequence). The chain's CDR3 is CASSQVVERGNTIYF. DNA of the CDR3: TGTGCCAGCAGCCAAGTGGTGGAGCGCGGAAACACCATATATTTT.

J is TRBJ1-1 and V is TRBV7-2, with 7 nucleotides matching TRBD1. Trimming at V came to 1 base and at J to 4 bases, leaving 12 bases not matched to a gene. The CDR3 runs to 17 residues. Per germline, CDR1 SGHTA and CDR2 FQGNSA. CDR3 region: CASSLGLNRGVGTEAFF. The CDR3 DNA is TGTGCCAGCAGCTTAGGGCTGAACAGGGGTGTTGGCACTGAAGCTTTCTTT.

This sequence joins TRBV7-2 and TRBJ2-1, with D maybe TRBD2 (6 bases). The germline V and J ends were trimmed by 5 bases and 5 bases, with 13 bases remaining between them. CDR1 and CDR2 from the germline V gene are SGHTA and FQGNSA. There are 14 residues in the CDR3. CDR3 sequence reads: CASSLPGGNNEQFF. CDR3 DNA sequence: TGTGCCAGCAGCCTCCCGGGCGGGAACAATGAGCAGTTCTTC.

This sequence joins TRBV19 and TRBJ1-5, with D unresolved. The CDR3 length is 15 residues. The germline V gene has CDR1 LNHDA and CDR2 SQIVND (reference sequence). Trimming removed 5 bases at V and 0 bases at J, with 11 bases between. CDR3 nucleotide sequence: TGTGCCAGTAGTTCCAACCAGGTTAGCAATCAGCCCCAGCATTTT. Residues: CASSSNQVSNQPQHF.